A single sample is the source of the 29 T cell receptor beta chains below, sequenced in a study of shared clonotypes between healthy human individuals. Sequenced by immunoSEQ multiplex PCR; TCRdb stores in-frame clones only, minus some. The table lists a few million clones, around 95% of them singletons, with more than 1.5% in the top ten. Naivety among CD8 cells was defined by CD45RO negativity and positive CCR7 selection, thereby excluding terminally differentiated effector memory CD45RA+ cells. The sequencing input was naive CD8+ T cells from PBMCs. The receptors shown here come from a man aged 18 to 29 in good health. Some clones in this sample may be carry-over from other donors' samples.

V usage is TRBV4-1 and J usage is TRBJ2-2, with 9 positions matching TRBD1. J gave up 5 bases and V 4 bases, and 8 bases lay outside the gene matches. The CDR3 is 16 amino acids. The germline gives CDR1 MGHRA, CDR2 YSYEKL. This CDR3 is CASSPETGGVTGELFF. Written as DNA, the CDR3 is TGCGCCAGCAGCCCGGAGACAGGGGGTGTAACCGGGGAGCTGTTTTTT.

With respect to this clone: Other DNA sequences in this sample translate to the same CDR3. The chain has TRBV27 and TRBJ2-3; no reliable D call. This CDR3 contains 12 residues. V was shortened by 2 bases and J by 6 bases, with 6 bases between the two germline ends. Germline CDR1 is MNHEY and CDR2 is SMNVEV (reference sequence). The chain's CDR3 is CASSLGPDTQYF. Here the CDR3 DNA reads TGTGCCAGCAGTTTAGGTCCCGATACGCAGTATTTT.

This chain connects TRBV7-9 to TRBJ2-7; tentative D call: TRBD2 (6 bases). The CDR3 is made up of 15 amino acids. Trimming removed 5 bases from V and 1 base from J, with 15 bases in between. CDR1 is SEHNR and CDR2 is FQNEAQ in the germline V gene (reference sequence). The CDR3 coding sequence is TGTGCCAGCAGCCGTACGGGGGTTATATCCTACGAGCAGTACTTC. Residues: CASSRTGVISYEQYF.

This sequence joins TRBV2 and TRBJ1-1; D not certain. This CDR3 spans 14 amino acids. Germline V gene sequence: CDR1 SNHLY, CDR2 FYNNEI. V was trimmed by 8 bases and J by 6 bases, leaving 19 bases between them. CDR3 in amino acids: CASDTTPGRSEAFF. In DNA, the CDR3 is TGTGCCAGCGATACCACCCCCGGGCGCTCTGAAGCTTTCTTT.

DNA for the CDR3: TGTGCCAGCAGCTTAGGGGAGCTTGGGGAGTTGGGCTATGGCTACACCTTC. It encodes CASSLGELGELGYGYTF. The chain is built from TRBV13 and TRBJ1-2; D gene uncertain. CDR3 size: 17 residues. Germline V gives CDR1 PRHDT, CDR2 FYEKMQ (reference sequence). Trimming stripped 0 bases from V and 4 bases from J, with 18 bases between.

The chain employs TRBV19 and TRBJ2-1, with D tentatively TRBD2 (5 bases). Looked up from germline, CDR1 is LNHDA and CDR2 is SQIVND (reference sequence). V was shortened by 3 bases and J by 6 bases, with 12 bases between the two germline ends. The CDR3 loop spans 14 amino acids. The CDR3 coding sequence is TGTGCCAGTAGTATCGAGCGGCGGGCCAATGAGCAGTTCTTC. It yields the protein CASSIERRANEQFF.

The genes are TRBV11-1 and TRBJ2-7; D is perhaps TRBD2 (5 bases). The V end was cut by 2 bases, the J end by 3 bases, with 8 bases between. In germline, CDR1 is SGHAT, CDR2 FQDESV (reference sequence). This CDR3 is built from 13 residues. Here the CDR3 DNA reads TGTGCCAGCAGCTTAAGCGGATACTACGAGCAGTACTTC. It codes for CASSLSGYYEQYF. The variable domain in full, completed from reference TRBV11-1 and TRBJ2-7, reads EAEVAQSPRYKITEKSQAVAFWCDPISGHATLYWYRQILGQGPELLVQFQDESVVDDSQLPKDRFSAERLKGVDSTLKIQPAELGDSAMYLCASSLSGYYEQYFGPGTRLTVT.

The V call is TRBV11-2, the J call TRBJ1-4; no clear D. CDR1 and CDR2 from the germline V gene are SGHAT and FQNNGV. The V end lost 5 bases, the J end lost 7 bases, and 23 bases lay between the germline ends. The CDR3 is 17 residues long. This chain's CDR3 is CASSPTRRVNIFEKLFF. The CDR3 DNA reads TGTGCCAGCAGCCCGACTAGGAGGGTCAACATATTTGAAAAACTGTTTTTT.

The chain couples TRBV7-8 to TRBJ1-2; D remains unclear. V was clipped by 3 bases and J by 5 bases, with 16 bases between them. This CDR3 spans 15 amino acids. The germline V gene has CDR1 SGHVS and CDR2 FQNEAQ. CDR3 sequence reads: CASSFPPGQDYGYTF. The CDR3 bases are TGTGCCAGCAGCTTCCCCCCCGGGCAGGATTATGGCTACACCTTC.

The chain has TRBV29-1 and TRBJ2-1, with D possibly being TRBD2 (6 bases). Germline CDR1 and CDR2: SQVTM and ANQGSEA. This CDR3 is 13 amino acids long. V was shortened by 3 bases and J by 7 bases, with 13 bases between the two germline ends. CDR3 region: CSVDPGSGNEQFF. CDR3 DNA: TGCAGCGTTGACCCCGGGAGCGGTAATGAGCAGTTCTTC.

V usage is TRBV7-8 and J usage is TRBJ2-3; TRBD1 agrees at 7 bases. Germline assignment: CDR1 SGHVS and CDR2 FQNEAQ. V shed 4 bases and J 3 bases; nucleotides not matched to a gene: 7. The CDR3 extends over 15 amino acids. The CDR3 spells CASSSWSQGTDTQYF. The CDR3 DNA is TGTGCCAGCAGCTCTTGGTCACAGGGGACAGATACGCAGTATTTT.

The DNA of the CDR3 is TGTGCCACCAGCAGAGAGACTAGCGGAATAACCTACGAGCAGTACTTC. This gives the protein CATSRETSGITYEQYF. This chain connects TRBV15 to TRBJ2-7, with TRBD2 matching 9 bases. Germline assignment: CDR1 LNHNV and CDR2 YYDKDF (reference sequence). The CDR3 runs 16 residues. Losses at the gene ends were 0 bases for V and 2 bases for J; bases not matched to a gene: 5.

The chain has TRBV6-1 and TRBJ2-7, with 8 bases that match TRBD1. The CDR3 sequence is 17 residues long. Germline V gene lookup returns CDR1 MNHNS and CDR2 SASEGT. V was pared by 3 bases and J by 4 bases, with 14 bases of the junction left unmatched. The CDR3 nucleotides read TGTGCCAGCAGTGATCCGTACAGGCTGGACAGGGTGTACGAGCAGTACTTC. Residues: CASSDPYRLDRVYEQYF.

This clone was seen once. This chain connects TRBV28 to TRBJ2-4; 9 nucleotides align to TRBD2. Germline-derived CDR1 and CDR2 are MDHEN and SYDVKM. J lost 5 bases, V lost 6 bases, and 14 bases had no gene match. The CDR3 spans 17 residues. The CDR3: CASSFLLSAGGENIQYF. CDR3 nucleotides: TGTGCCAGCAGCTTTCTTTTATCAGCGGGAGGAGAAAACATTCAGTACTTC.

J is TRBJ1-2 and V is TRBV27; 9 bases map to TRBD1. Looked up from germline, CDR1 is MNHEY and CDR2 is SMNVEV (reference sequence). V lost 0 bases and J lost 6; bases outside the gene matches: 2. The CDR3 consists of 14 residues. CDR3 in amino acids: CASSLSTGGHGYTF. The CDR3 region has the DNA TGTGCCAGCAGTTTATCGACAGGGGGACATGGCTACACCTTC.

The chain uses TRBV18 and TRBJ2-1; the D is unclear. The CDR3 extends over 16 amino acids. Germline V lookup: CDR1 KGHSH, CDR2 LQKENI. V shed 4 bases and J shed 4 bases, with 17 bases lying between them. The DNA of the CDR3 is TGTGCCAGCTCACTAGACCGGCGCTCTTCATACAATGAGCAGTTCTTC. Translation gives CASSLDRRSSYNEQFF. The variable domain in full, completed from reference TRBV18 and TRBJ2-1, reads NAGVMQNPRHLVRRRGQEARLRCSPMKGHSHVYWYRQLPEEGLKFMVYLQKENIIDESGMPKERFSAEFPKEGPSILRIQQVVRGDSAAYFCASSLDRRSSYNEQFFGPGTRLTVL.

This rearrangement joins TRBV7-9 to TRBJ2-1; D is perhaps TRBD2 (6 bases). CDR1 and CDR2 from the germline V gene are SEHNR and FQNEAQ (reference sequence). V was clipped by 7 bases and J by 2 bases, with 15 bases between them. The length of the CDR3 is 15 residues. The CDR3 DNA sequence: TGTGCCAGCACCCGGGGCGGGGCCCCCTACAATGAGCAGTTCTTC. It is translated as CASTRGGAPYNEQFF.

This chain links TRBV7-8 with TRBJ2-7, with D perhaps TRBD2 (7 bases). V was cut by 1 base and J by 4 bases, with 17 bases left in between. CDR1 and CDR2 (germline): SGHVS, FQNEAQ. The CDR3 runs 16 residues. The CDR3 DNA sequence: TGTGCCAGCAGCTTAGTTAGGGGGAGGGTCGGTTACGAGCAGTACTTC. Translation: CASSLVRGRVGYEQYF.

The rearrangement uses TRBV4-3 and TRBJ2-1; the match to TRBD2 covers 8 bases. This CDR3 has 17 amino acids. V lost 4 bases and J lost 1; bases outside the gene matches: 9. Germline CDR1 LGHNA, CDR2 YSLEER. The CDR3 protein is CASSPLTSGTSYNEQFF. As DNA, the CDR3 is TGCGCCAGCAGCCCCCTAACTAGCGGTACATCCTACAATGAGCAGTTCTTC.

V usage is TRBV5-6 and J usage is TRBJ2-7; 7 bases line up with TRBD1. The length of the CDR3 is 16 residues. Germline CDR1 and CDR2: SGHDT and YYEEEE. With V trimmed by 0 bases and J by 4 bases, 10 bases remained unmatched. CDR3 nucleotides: TGTGCCAGCAGCTTGGCCGAGGCAGGGGGTACATACGAGCAGTACTTC. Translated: CASSLAEAGGTYEQYF.

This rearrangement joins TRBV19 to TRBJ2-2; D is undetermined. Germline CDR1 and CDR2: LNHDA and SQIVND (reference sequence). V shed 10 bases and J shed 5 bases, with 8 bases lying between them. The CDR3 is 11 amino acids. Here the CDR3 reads CATTWTGELFF. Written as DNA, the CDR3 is TGTGCCACAACTTGGACCGGGGAGCTGTTTTTT.

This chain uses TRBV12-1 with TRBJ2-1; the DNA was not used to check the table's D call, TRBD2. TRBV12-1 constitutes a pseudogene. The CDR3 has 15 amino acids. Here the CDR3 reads CASSHTTTSANEQFF. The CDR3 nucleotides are TGTGCCAGCAGCCACACCACAACTAGCGCCAATGAGCAGTTCTTC.

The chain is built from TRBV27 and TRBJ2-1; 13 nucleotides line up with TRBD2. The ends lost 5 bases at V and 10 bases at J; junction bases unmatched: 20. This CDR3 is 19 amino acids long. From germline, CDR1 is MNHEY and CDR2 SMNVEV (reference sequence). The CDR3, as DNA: TGTGCCAGCAGTACTGACAGGGACAGAGGACTAGCGGGAGTTTTGGAGCAGTTCTTC. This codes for CASSTDRDRGLAGVLEQFF.

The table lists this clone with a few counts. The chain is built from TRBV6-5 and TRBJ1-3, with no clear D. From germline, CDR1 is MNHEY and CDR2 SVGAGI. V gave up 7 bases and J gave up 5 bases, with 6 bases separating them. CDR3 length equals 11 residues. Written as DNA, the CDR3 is TGTGCCAGCACCGACCGAAACACCATATATTTT. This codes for CASTDRNTIYF.

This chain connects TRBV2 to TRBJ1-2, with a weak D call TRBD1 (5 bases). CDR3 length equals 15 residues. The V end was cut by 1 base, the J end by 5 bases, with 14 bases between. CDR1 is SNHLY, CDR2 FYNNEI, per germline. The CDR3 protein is CASSEGAGLQYGYTF. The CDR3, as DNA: TGTGCCAGCAGTGAAGGAGCGGGGCTTCAGTATGGCTACACCTTC.

The CDR3 DNA is TGTGCCAGCAGCTTGTTGGCCTACGAGCAGTACTTC. It yields the protein CASSLLAYEQYF. The V gene is TRBV5-6, the J gene TRBJ2-7; D not certain. The V gene's germline CDR1 is SGHDT and CDR2 YYEEEE. With 1 base removed from V and 2 bases from J, the gap between germline ends came to 4 bases. The CDR3 spans 12 residues. Filled out from reference TRBV5-6 and TRBJ2-7, the complete variable domain reads DAGVTQSPTHLIKTRGQQVTLRCSPKSGHDTVSWYQQALGQGPQFIFQYYEEEERQRGNFPDRFSGHQFPNYSSELNVNALLLGDSALYLCASSLLAYEQYFGPGTRLTVT.

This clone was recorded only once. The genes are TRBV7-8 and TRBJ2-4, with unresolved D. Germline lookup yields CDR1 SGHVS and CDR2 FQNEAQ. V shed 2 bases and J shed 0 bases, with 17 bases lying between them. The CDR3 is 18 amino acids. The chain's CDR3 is CASSLLPPRTLAKNIQYF. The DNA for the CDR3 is TGTGCCAGCAGCTTACTCCCCCCGCGTACCTTAGCCAAAAACATTCAGTACTTC.

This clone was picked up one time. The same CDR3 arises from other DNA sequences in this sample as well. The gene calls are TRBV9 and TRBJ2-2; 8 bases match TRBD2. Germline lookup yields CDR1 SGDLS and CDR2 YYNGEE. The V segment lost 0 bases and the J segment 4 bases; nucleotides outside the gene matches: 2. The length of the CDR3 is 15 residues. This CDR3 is CASSVGTSSTGELFF. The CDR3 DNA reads TGTGCCAGCAGCGTAGGGACTAGCAGCACCGGGGAGCTGTTTTTT.

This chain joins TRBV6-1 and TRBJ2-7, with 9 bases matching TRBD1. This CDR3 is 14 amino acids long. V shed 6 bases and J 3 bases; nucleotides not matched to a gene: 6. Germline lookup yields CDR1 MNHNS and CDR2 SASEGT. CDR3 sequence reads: CASRIRTGDYEQYF. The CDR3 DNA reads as TGTGCCAGCAGGATAAGGACAGGGGACTACGAGCAGTACTTC.